Below, one T cell receptor (beta chain) is given with its context. Antigen unknown. V was shortened by 0 bases and J by 6 bases, with 13 bases between the two germline ends. CDR3 length equals 15 residues. Germline V gene sequence: CDR1 SGDLS, CDR2 YYNGEE. The data belong to a study of T cells in lung cancer brain metastases. Overall study: Most patients, about 90% of the 20, got no therapy between primary and metastasis resection. Whole-study results and caveats: The complete infiltrating T cell repertoire may not have been retrieved from FFPE. Compared with paired primaries, brain metastases showed fewer unique productive clones (around 1,500 versus 5,000).

The assay was immunoSEQ multiplex PCR, and TCRdb's table has in-frame clones only and misses some. The data contain about 5,600 clones, roughly 80% of them singletons. Marked H&E slides guided macrodissection of tumor areas from five or six unstained, deparaffinized approximately 10 um sections. The sample was tumor tissue from a brain metastasis. The sequence came from a man aged 45-60 years with non-small cell lung cancer that had spread to the brain. This chain connects TRBV9 to TRBJ2-1; the D is unclear. The CDR3 bases are TGTGCCAGCAGCGTAGCTCCGGCGATGGGCAATGAGCAGTTCTTC. This sequence encodes CASSVAPAMGNEQFF.